Listed here are 20 T cell receptor beta chains from one sample, sequenced in a study of cytomegalovirus exposure and HLA in healthy donors. PCR involved 60 Vbeta and 13 Jbeta primers. Measured with immunoSEQ multiplex PCR; TCRdb has only the in-frame clones, and not every one. This sample carries 150,000 to 200,000 clones, over 75% of them seen once, and the ten largest clones take under 3%. Sequencing was performed on PBMCs. Every receptor here comes from a woman aged 50 to 60 in good health and CMV-seronegative.

The rearrangement joins TRBV7-3 to TRBJ2-1, with 8 bases that match TRBD2. Unmatched junction bases numbered 5, after V lost 5 bases and J lost 5 bases. Looked up from germline, CDR1 is SGHTA and CDR2 is FQGTGA. The CDR3 has 14 residues. CDR3 nucleotide sequence: TGTGCCAGCAGCACCGGACTAGCTAACAATGAGCAGTTCTTC. Protein: CASSTGLANNEQFF.

The chain is built from TRBV5-1 and TRBJ2-2; TRBD1 aligns across 8 bases. This CDR3 is built from 16 residues. The V gene end was trimmed by 4 bases and the J gene end by 5 bases; junction bases not matched to a gene: 10. Looked up from germline, CDR1 is SGHRS and CDR2 is YFSETQ. The CDR3 DNA sequence: TGCGCCAGCAGCAGACCAGGGGGCTGGGGGACCGGGGAGCTGTTTTTT. It encodes CASSRPGGWGTGELFF.

The gene calls are TRBV7-2 and TRBJ2-7; D is possibly TRBD2 (6 bases). The CDR3 is made up of 14 amino acids. The V end lost 0 bases, the J end lost 3 bases, and 9 bases lay between the germline ends. Germline V gene sequence: CDR1 SGHTA, CDR2 FQGNSA. CDR3 sequence: CASSLALARYEQYF. The CDR3 coding sequence is TGTGCCAGCAGCTTAGCGCTAGCGCGCTACGAGCAGTACTTC.

This clone was counted a few times. The CDR3 sequence is CASSGTVVSRQHF. Here the CDR3 DNA reads TGTGCCAGCAGTGGGACAGTCGTAAGCCGCCAGCATTTT. The chain has TRBV2 and TRBJ1-5; possible D gene TRBD1, 6 bases. V was trimmed by 4 bases and J by 12 bases, leaving 16 bases between them. The CDR3 is 13 residues long. Germline CDR1 is SNHLY and CDR2 is FYNNEI.

The count of this clone is one. This chain links TRBV2 with TRBJ2-7; the match to TRBD2 covers 8 bases. J gave up 3 bases and V 1 base, and 14 bases lay outside the gene matches. Germline loops: CDR1 SNHLY, CDR2 FYNNEI. This CDR3 has 18 residues. The CDR3 sequence: CASSEGYAGGVVNYEQYF. CDR3 coding DNA: TGTGCCAGCAGTGAAGGATATGCGGGGGGCGTCGTAAACTACGAGCAGTACTTC.

The rearrangement joins TRBV19 to TRBJ2-3, with TRBD2 matching 8 bases. The CDR3 spans 16 residues. Germline CDR1 and CDR2: LNHDA and SQIVND (reference sequence). With V trimmed by 7 bases and J by 0 bases, 9 bases remained unmatched. For the CDR3, the DNA is TGTGCCAGTAACGCGGTAACTAGCGGCAGCACAGATACGCAGTATTTT. Translating it yields CASNAVTSGSTDTQYF.

This sequence joins TRBV28 and TRBJ2-1; TRBD1 matches at 7 bases. V trimming: 8 bases; J trimming: 3 bases; junction bases outside the gene matches: 4. This CDR3 is 13 amino acids long. The germline gives CDR1 MDHEN, CDR2 SYDVKM. The CDR3 loop is CASGDSLYNEQFF. Written as DNA, the CDR3 is TGTGCCAGCGGGGACAGCCTCTACAATGAGCAGTTCTTC.

This clone was seen just once. V gene TRBV7-9 combines with J gene TRBJ2-5; D not certain. The CDR3 sequence is 14 residues long. The V and J ends lost 3 bases and 0 bases respectively, with 8 bases between them. Germline values: CDR1 SEHNR, CDR2 FQNEAQ (reference sequence). CDR3: CASSFRLNQETQYF. In DNA form, the CDR3 reads TGTGCCAGCAGCTTTAGACTGAACCAAGAGACCCAGTACTTC.

The chain employs TRBV7-9 and TRBJ1-2, with 9 nucleotides matching TRBD1. The CDR3 length is 14 residues. The germline V gene has CDR1 SEHNR and CDR2 FQNEAQ (reference sequence). V shed 1 base and J 8 bases; nucleotides not matched to a gene: 5. DNA for the CDR3: TGTGCCAGCAGCTTAGAGGGGACAGGGCGCGGCTACACCTTC. Protein: CASSLEGTGRGYTF.

The chain uses TRBV7-9 and TRBJ1-1; D ambiguous. Germline V lookup: CDR1 SEHNR, CDR2 FQNEAQ (reference sequence). V lost 3 bases and J 7 bases, leaving 18 bases between the germline ends. The CDR3 loop spans 15 amino acids. CDR3 DNA sequence: TGTGCCAGCAGCTTGGGCAGACAACAAATGGATGAAGCTTTCTTT. Encoded protein: CASSLGRQQMDEAFF.

This clone was found a few times. The rearrangement links TRBV7-9 to TRBJ2-3, with 8 bases identical to TRBD2. This CDR3 comprises 16 residues. Losses at the gene ends were 2 bases for V and 1 base for J; bases not matched to a gene: 5. Germline V gene data show CDR1 as SEHNR and CDR2 as FQNEAQ (reference sequence). CDR3 protein: CASSLPRGGGTDTQYF. DNA of the CDR3: TGTGCCAGCAGCTTACCACGGGGGGGCGGCACAGATACGCAGTATTTT.

A word on this clone: The same CDR3 is also encoded by other DNA sequences in this sample. V and J are TRBV7-9 and TRBJ2-3; 10 positions match TRBD2. Unmatched junction bases numbered 6, after V lost 3 bases and J lost 6 bases. The CDR3 has 15 residues. CDR1 is SEHNR and CDR2 is FQNEAQ in the germline V gene (reference sequence). This CDR3 reads CASSLGLAGVDTQYF. DNA of the CDR3: TGTGCCAGCAGCTTGGGTCTAGCGGGGGTGGATACGCAGTATTTT.

J is TRBJ2-1 and V is TRBV12-5; D is possibly TRBD2 (8 bases). Germline lookup yields CDR1 LGHNT and CDR2 FRNRAP. The CDR3 is 14 amino acids. The V end was cut by 4 bases, the J end by 5 bases, with 12 bases between. CDR3 DNA: TGTGCTAGTGGTTCAGGGGGACTAGACAATGAGCAGTTCTTC. Its protein is CASGSGGLDNEQFF.

This chain joins TRBV7-8 and TRBJ2-7; D is undetermined. V lost 4 bases and J 3 bases, leaving 4 bases between the germline ends. Germline values: CDR1 SGHVS, CDR2 FQNEAQ. This CDR3 is 11 amino acids long. The CDR3 spells CASSSYYEQYF. As DNA, the CDR3 is TGTGCCAGCAGCTCTTACTACGAGCAGTACTTC.

The chain is built from TRBV28 and TRBJ2-3, with 10 positions matching TRBD2. With 10 bases clipped from V and 7 bases from J, the junction kept 14 bases outside the gene matches. Germline assignment: CDR1 MDHEN and CDR2 SYDVKM. CDR3 length equals 15 residues. CDR3 loop: CATTGESGRAYTQYF. CDR3 DNA: TGTGCCACCACGGGTGAGAGCGGGAGGGCTTATACGCAGTATTTT.

The chain is built from TRBV2 and TRBJ1-4; 11 bases match TRBD1. V dropped 6 bases and J dropped 8; count of bases not matched to a gene: 8. The CDR3 runs 15 residues. The germline CDR1 and CDR2 sequences are SNHLY and FYNNEI. Written as DNA, the CDR3 is TGTGCCAGCAGGGGACAGGGGGTCCAAATGGAAAAACTGTTTTTT. This gives the protein CASRGQGVQMEKLFF.

The gene calls are TRBV30 and TRBJ2-1, with TRBD1 as a possible D gene (6 bases). The germline CDR1 and CDR2 sequences are GTSNPN and SVGIG (reference sequence). This CDR3 region has 13 residues. Trimming pared 3 bases from V and 4 bases from J, leaving 10 bases between. DNA of the CDR3: TGTGCCTGGAGAGGGGGTTTTTACAATGAGCAGTTCTTC. Translated, it gives CAWRGGFYNEQFF.

The chain carries TRBV6-5 and TRBJ2-7, with D unclear. V shed 7 bases and J shed 1 base, with 5 bases lying between them. Germline CDR1 is MNHEY and CDR2 is SVGAGI. CDR3 size: 11 residues. This chain's CDR3 is CASTHSYEQYF. CDR3 DNA sequence: TGTGCCAGCACCCATTCCTACGAGCAGTACTTC.

J is TRBJ1-4 and V is TRBV6-5; TRBD1 matches 10 bases. J was trimmed by 8 bases and V by 6 bases; bases with no gene match: 6. This CDR3 contains 14 residues. CDR1 and CDR2 from the germline V gene are MNHEY and SVGAGI. The CDR3 bases are TGTGCCAGCAGAATGGGACAGGGGAGAGAAAAACTGTTTTTT. It yields the protein CASRMGQGREKLFF.

This clone was observed a single time. The rearrangement joins TRBV5-4 to TRBJ2-7, with TRBD2 matching 7 bases. From germline, CDR1 is SGHNT and CDR2 YYREEE (reference sequence). V was pared by 4 bases and J by 5 bases, with 18 bases of the junction left unmatched. This CDR3 is built from 17 residues. The CDR3 sequence: CASSPRLGGSQVHEQYF. The CDR3 nucleotides are TGTGCCAGCAGCCCACGGTTAGGCGGGAGTCAAGTCCACGAGCAGTACTTC.